The entry below describes one TCR beta chain. The V gene lost 5 bases and the J gene lost 0 bases, with 8 bases spanning the gap. The CDR3 totals 14 residues. Germline values: CDR1 MNHEY, CDR2 SMNVEV (reference sequence). These data originate in a study of T cell changes during pregnancy in multiple sclerosis. Clones were sequenced by immunoSEQ multiplex PCR, and TCRdb holds only the in-frame ones, with some missing. In the table there are 50,000 or so clones, about 93% of which are singletons. This TCR came from a female donor with multiple sclerosis, enrolled in a pregnancy study. V gene TRBV27 combines with J gene TRBJ2-1; weak D call: TRBD2 (6 bases). The specimen comprised CD8+ T cells from peripheral blood mononuclear cells, sampled after pregnancy. CDR3 sequence reads: CASSGLTSYNEQFF. CDR3 DNA sequence: TGTGCCAGCAGTGGACTAACCTCCTACAATGAGCAGTTCTTC.